The source of this TCR beta chain is a study of T cell clonotyping in hematopoietic cell transplantation. Clones were sequenced by immunoSEQ multiplex PCR, and TCRdb holds only the in-frame ones, with some missing. Among several thousand clones, roughly 94% were seen once, and the ten largest hold approximately 1.3%. The study's findings and limits: No sorting was done, leaving CD4 and CD8 contributions mixed.

In regard to this clone: Its antigen is not known.

The sequence came from a male patient aged 55 to 69 who had an allogeneic stem cell transplant from an unrelated donor, so T cells may come from the graft donor. Some clones in this sample may be carry-over from other donors' samples. The sample here was peripheral blood mononuclear cells, taken 30 days after allogeneic stem cell transplant.

In nucleotides, the CDR3 is TGTGCCAGCAGCTCCACTACTGGGGCCAACGTCCTGACTTTC. Protein product: CASSSTTGANVLTF. The chain is built from TRBV7-3 and TRBJ2-6, with D unclear. V was pared by 4 bases and J by 2 bases, with 6 bases between. CDR3 size: 14 residues. Germline V lookup: CDR1 SGHTA, CDR2 FQGTGA.